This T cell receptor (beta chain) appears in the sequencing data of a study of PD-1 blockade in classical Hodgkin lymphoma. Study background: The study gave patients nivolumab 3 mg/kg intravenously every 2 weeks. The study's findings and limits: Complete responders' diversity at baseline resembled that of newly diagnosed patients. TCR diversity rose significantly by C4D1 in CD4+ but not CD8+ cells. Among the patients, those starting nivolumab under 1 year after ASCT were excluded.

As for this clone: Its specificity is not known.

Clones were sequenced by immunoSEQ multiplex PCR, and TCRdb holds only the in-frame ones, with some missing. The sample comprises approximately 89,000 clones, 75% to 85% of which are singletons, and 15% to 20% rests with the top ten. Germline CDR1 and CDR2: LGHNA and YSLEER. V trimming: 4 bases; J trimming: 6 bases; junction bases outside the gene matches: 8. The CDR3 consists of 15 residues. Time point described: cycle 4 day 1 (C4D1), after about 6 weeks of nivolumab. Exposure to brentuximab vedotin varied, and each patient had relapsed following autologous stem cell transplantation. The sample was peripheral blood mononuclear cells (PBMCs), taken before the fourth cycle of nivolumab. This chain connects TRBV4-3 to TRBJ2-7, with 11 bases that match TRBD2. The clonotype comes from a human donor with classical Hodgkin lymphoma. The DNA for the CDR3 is TGCGCCAGCAGCCCACTAGCGGGAGTAGGCGCCGAGCAGTACTTC. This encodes CASSPLAGVGAEQYF.